The clone carrying this T cell receptor (beta chain) was recorded a few times. Its antigen is unidentified. Tagging with unique molecular identifiers was applied to individual cDNA molecules. TCRdb re-called the 5' RACE reads with MiXCR, one entry per CDR3 protein. This sample carries about 60,000 distinct CDR3 sequences, approximately 9% of them seen once, and the ten largest clones take under 20%. This record comes from a study of early T cells in non-severe SARS-CoV-2 infection. This CDR3 is 15 amino acids long. V lost 5 bases, J lost 6 bases, and 20 bases lay in between. The germline V gene has CDR1 SGHTA and CDR2 FQGNSA. Notes on the study in general: The matching step, a VDJdb search, favored anti-spike CD8 responses and missed private and CD4 specificities.

The clonotype originates from an adult who was a healthcare worker with PCR-confirmed SARS-CoV-2 infection or an uninfected control (not recorded which). The chain has TRBV7-2 and TRBJ2-7, with D possibly being TRBD1 or TRBD2 (5 bases each). Sequenced: whole blood. CDR3: CASSRGVGAPSEQYF. The CDR3 nucleotides are TGTGCCAGCAGCCGAGGGGTTGGGGCTCCGTCCGAGCAGTACTTC.